The rows below give T cell receptor beta chains drawn from one sample of a study of OX40 agonist ivuxolimab in advanced cancers. Only in-frame clones appear in the TCRdb table, and some are missing; sequencing was by immunoSEQ multiplex PCR. The sample lists some 50,000 clones, around nine tenths occurring once. The material sequenced was CD4+ or CD8+ T cells sorted from blood, taken in a trial of the OX40 agonist ivuxolimab. The receptors shown here come from an adult with an advanced solid tumor such as melanoma, head and neck, liver or kidney cancer. Both conserved end residues are part of each CDR3. Fields, in order: J gene, D gene, clone size, V gene, CDR3 DNA, CDR3 protein. The D gene is left open where the match is weak. The listing skips clone size in some rows; elsewhere it reads once, few, many or a size class.

j_gene: TRBJ2-1; d_gene: -; abundance: -; v_gene: TRBV6-5; CDR3nt: TGTGCCAGCAGTTCCGGGCTACGGTTGGGTGAGCAGTTCTTC; CDR3aa: CASSSGLRLGEQFF
j_gene: TRBJ2-1; d_gene: -; abundance: -; v_gene: TRBV4-1; CDR3nt: TGCGCCAGCAGCCAAGACAGTTTCGATGAGCAGTTCTTC; CDR3aa: CASSQDSFDEQFF
j_gene: TRBJ1-1; d_gene: TRBD1; abundance: -; v_gene: TRBV28; CDR3nt: TGTGCCAGCAGTTTCCGCAGGGGGAGGGGGAACACTGAAGCTTTCTTT; CDR3aa: CASSFRRGRGNTEAFF
j_gene: TRBJ1-1; d_gene: -; abundance: once; v_gene: TRBV7-9; CDR3nt: TGTGCCAGCAGCCCCTCGAACACTGAAGCTTTCTTT; CDR3aa: CASSPSNTEAFF
j_gene: TRBJ1-1; d_gene: -; abundance: -; v_gene: TRBV9; CDR3nt: TGTGCCAGCAGCGACCACCAGGGGATGAACACTGAAGCTTTCTTT; CDR3aa: CASSDHQGMNTEAFF
j_gene: TRBJ1-2; d_gene: -; abundance: once; v_gene: TRBV21-1; CDR3nt: TGTGCCAGCAGCAAAGTAGCAGGGCCTAACTATGGCTACACCTTC; CDR3aa: CASSKVAGPNYGYTF
j_gene: TRBJ1-6; d_gene: TRBD1; abundance: -; v_gene: TRBV19; CDR3nt: TGTGCCAGTGGACAGGCTCATAATTCACCCCTCCACTTT; CDR3aa: CASGQAHNSPLHF
j_gene: TRBJ1-4; d_gene: -; abundance: -; v_gene: TRBV28; CDR3nt: TGTGCCAGCAGCCTGTCACCTTTCTTTAATGAAAAACTGTTTTTT; CDR3aa: CASSLSPFFNEKLFF
j_gene: TRBJ2-5; d_gene: -; abundance: -; v_gene: TRBV7-2; CDR3nt: TGTGCCAGCAGCTTAGTGGTGAAGGGGCTGCAGTGGGAGACCCAGTACTTC; CDR3aa: CASSLVVKGLQWETQYF
j_gene: TRBJ2-1; d_gene: -; abundance: -; v_gene: TRBV5-8; CDR3nt: TGTGCCAGCAGCTTCGGGACGCGTCTATCTGACGATGAGCAGTTCTTC; CDR3aa: CASSFGTRLSDDEQFF
j_gene: TRBJ2-7; d_gene: TRBD1; abundance: once; v_gene: TRBV6-1; CDR3nt: TGTGCCAGCAGTAGCCAGGGGGCCGACTACGAGCAGTACTTC; CDR3aa: CASSSQGADYEQYF
j_gene: TRBJ2-2; d_gene: TRBD1; abundance: -; v_gene: TRBV19; CDR3nt: TGTGCCAGTAGTATAGATCGTTATGGACAGGCGAACACCGGGGAGCTGTTTTTT; CDR3aa: CASSIDRYGQANTGELFF
j_gene: TRBJ1-6; d_gene: -; abundance: -; v_gene: TRBV4-1; CDR3nt: TGCGCCAGCAGCCAAGACCCGCGCTCCTATAATTCACCCCTCCACTTT; CDR3aa: CASSQDPRSYNSPLHF
j_gene: TRBJ1-1; d_gene: -; abundance: -; v_gene: TRBV9; CDR3nt: TGTGCCAGCAGCCCAGGACAGAGACACGCTGAAGCTTTCTTT; CDR3aa: CASSPGQRHAEAFF
j_gene: TRBJ2-1; d_gene: -; abundance: once; v_gene: TRBV2; CDR3nt: TGTGCCAGCAGTGAAGGAAGCCGGCCTCCCTACAATGAGCAGTTCTTC; CDR3aa: CASSEGSRPPYNEQFF
j_gene: TRBJ1-5; d_gene: -; abundance: -; v_gene: TRBV29-1; CDR3nt: TGCAGCGTTCTAAAGGGACGGCAGCCCCAGCATTTT; CDR3aa: CSVLKGRQPQHF